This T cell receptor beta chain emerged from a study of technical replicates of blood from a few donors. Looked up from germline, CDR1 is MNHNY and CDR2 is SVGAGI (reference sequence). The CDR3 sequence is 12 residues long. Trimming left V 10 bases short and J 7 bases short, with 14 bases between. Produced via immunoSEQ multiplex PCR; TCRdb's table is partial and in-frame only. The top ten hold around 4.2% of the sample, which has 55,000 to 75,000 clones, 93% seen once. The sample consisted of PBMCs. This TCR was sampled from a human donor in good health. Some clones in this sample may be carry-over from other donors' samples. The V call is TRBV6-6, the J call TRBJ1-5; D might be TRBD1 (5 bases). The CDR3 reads CATQGNWQPQHF. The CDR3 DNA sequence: TGTGCCACCCAGGGCAATTGGCAGCCCCAGCATTTT.